Listed below are T cell receptor beta chains from one sample, sequenced in a study of OX40 agonist ivuxolimab in advanced cancers. Clones were read by immunoSEQ multiplex PCR, and TCRdb kept only the in-frame ones, dropping some. In the table there are 60,000 to 80,000 clones, more than 65% of which are singletons. Sequenced here: CD4+ or CD8+ T cells sorted from blood, sampled in a trial of the OX40 agonist ivuxolimab. All receptors come from an adult with an advanced solid tumor such as melanoma, head and neck, liver or kidney cancer. The CDR3 runs from the conserved cysteine through the conserved F or W. D genes are given only for firm matches. A clone size is listed for some rows: how often the clone was seen (once, few, many), or a class if it is expanded.

d_call | j_call | v_call | clone_size | cdr3_aa | cdr3_nt
NA | TRBJ2-2 | TRBV11-3 | NA | CASSRGGTNTGELFF | TGTGCCAGCAGCAGAGGGGGAACGAACACCGGGGAGCTGTTTTTT
TRBD2 | TRBJ2-1 | TRBV27 | NA | CASSTLAVRNEQFF | TGTGCCAGCAGTACCCTAGCGGTGAGGAATGAGCAGTTCTTC
NA | TRBJ1-4 | TRBV11-2 | NA | CASSYPQGRRLFF | TGTGCCAGCAGCTATCCTCAGGGACGCCGACTGTTTTTT
NA | TRBJ1-1 | TRBV2 | NA | CASSVNQGQVTEAFF | TGTGCCAGCAGTGTAAATCAGGGGCAGGTCACTGAAGCTTTCTTT
NA | TRBJ2-1 | TRBV4-3 | NA | CASSQEVGSYNEQFF | TGCGCCAGCAGCCAAGAGGTCGGATCCTACAATGAGCAGTTCTTC
NA | TRBJ1-1 | TRBV11-2 | once | CASSLHGVNTEAFF | TGTGCCAGCAGCTTACACGGGGTTAACACTGAAGCTTTCTTT
TRBD1 | TRBJ1-4 | TRBV27 | NA | CASSQWTGRNEKLFF | TGTGCCAGCAGCCAATGGACAGGAAGAAATGAAAAACTGTTTTTT
NA | TRBJ2-5 | TRBV5-4 | NA | CASSLPWEETQYF | TGTGCCAGCAGCCTTCCTTGGGAGGAGACCCAGTACTTC
NA | TRBJ2-4 | TRBV19 | once | CATSAGFAGNIQYF | TGTGCCACCTCCGCAGGGTTTGCGGGGAACATTCAGTACTTC
NA | TRBJ2-2 | TRBV9 | NA | CASSPDSIPNGELFF | TGTGCCAGCAGCCCCGATTCTATTCCTAACGGGGAGCTGTTTTTT
TRBD2 | TRBJ2-7 | TRBV5-1 | NA | CASSMASGSPYEQYF | TGCGCCAGCAGTATGGCTAGCGGGAGTCCATACGAGCAGTACTTC
TRBD1 | TRBJ2-5 | TRBV7-2 | NA | CASSLGVGTGVGETQYF | TGTGCCAGCAGCTTAGGTGTAGGGACAGGGGTTGGGGAGACCCAGTACTTC
NA | TRBJ2-3 | TRBV6-1 | NA | CASRLGIADTQYF | TGTGCCAGCAGGCTTGGAATCGCAGATACGCAGTATTTT
TRBD1 | TRBJ2-7 | TRBV7-9 | NA | CASSHLSGTGHYEQYF | TGTGCCAGCAGCCATTTGAGCGGGACAGGGCACTACGAGCAGTACTTC
NA | TRBJ2-5 | TRBV27 | NA | CASSFKGGETQYF | TGTGCCAGCAGTTTTAAAGGAGGAGAGACCCAGTACTTC